This TCR beta chain appears in the sequencing data of a study of long-term antiretroviral therapy in people with HIV. This was the immunoSEQ v3.0 assay at survey level. Profiled with immunoSEQ multiplex PCR; TCRdb holds only in-frame clones, not every one. The table includes about 22,000 clones, about nine tenths detected once. This clone was recorded only once. With 5 bases removed from V and 0 bases from J, the gap between germline ends came to 26 bases. This CDR3 contains 20 residues. Germline V lookup: CDR1 LNHNV, CDR2 YYDKDF (reference sequence). The gene calls are TRBV15 and TRBJ1-3; D is possibly TRBD1 (6 bases). This receptor was obtained from a woman aged 25 to 39 with HIV. This material consisted of unsorted PBMCs, taken 1.8 years before starting antiretroviral therapy. CDR3 in DNA: TGTGCCACCAGCGGAACGAACGGGACAACGGGCCCCAACTCTGGAAACACCATATATTTT. It codes for CATSGTNGTTGPNSGNTIYF.